This record covers a single T cell receptor beta chain. Its specificity is unknown. This entry comes from a study of cytomegalovirus exposure and HLA in healthy donors. The CDR3 totals 15 residues. CDR1 and CDR2 from the germline V gene are SGHVS and FNYEAQ. The J segment lost 3 bases and the V segment lost 1 base, leaving 2 bases of the junction unmatched. Notes on the study in general: Follow-up analysis later connected one missense variant in DCLRE1C with trimming of TCR beta V- and J-genes. Most of the TCR beta V segments (in an earlier analysis) were productive either about 87% or about 30% of the time.

60 Vbeta and 13 Jbeta primers were used in PCR. Data came from immunoSEQ multiplex PCR; TCRdb stores just in-frame clones and leaves some out. The repertoire holds 150,000 to 180,000 clones, about 85% seen once, with less than 2.5% in the top ten. The TCR comes from a woman in her late teens or twenties in good health and CMV-seronegative. Sequences were obtained from PBMCs. The rearrangement uses TRBV7-6 and TRBJ2-1; 8 bases are a match to TRBD2. This chain's CDR3 is CASSLGSGGYNEQFF. The CDR3 DNA reads TGTGCCAGCAGCTTAGGAAGCGGGGGCTACAATGAGCAGTTCTTC.